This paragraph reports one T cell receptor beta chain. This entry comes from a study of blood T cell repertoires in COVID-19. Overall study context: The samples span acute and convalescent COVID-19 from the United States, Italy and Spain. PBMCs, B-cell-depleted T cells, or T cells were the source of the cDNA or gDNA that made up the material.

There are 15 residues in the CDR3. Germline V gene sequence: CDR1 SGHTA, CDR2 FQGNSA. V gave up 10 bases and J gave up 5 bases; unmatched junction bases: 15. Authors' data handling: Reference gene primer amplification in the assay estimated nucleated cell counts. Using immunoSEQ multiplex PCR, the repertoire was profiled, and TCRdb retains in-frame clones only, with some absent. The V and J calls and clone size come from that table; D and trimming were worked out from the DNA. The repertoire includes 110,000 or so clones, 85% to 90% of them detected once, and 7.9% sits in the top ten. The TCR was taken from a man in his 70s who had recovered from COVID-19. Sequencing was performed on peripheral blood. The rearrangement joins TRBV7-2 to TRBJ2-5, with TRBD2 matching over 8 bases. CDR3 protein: CATTPGGRSPETQYF. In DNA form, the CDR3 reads TGTGCCACCACTCCGGGGGGGAGAAGTCCGGAGACCCAGTACTTC.